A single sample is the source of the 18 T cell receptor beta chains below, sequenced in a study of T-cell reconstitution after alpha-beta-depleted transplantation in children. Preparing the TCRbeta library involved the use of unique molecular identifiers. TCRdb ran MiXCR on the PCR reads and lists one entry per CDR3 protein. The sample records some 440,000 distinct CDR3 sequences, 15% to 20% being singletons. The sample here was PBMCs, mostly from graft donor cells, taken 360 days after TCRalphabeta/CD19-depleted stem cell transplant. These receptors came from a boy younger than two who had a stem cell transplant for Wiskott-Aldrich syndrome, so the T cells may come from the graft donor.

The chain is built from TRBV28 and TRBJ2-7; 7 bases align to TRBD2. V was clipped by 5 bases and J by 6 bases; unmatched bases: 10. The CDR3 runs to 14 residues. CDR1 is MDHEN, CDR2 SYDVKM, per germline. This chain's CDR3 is CASSRSGAGTEQYF. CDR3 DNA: TGTGCCAGCAGTCGAAGCGGGGCAGGGACCGAGCAGTACTTC.

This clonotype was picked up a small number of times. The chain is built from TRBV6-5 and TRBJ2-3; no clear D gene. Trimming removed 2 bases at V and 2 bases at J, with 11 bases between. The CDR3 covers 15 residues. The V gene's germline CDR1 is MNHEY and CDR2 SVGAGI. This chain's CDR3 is CASSYLPLSTDTQYF. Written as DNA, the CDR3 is TGTGCCAGCAGTTACCTCCCTTTGTCCACAGATACGCAGTATTTT.

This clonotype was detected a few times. The CDR3 region is CASSQTGGAYNEQFF. The CDR3 nucleotides read TGCGCCAGCAGCCAGACAGGGGGCGCTTACAATGAGCAGTTCTTC. The chain links TRBV4-1 to TRBJ2-1, with 10 positions matching TRBD1. The CDR3 is 15 residues long. The trim removed 3 bases at V and 4 bases at J, leaving 3 bases unmatched. CDR1 is MGHRA, CDR2 YSYEKL, per germline.

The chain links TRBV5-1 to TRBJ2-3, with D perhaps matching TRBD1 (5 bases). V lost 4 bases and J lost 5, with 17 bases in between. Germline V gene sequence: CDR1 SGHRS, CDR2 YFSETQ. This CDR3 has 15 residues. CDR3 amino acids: CASSQGHSVIDTQYF. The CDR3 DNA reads TGCGCCAGCAGCCAAGGACATAGTGTAATAGATACGCAGTATTTT.

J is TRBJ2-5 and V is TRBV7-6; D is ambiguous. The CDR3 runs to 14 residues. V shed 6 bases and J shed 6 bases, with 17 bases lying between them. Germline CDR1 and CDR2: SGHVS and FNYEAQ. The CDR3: CASSSRVPIKTQYF. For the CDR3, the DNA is TGTGCCAGCAGTTCTCGAGTCCCTATTAAGACCCAGTACTTC.

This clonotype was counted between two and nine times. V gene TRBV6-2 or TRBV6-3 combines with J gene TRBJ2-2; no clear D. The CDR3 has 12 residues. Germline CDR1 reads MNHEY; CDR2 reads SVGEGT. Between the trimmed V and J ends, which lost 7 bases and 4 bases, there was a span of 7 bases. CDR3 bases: TGTGCCAGCACCCACTCCACCGGGGAGCTGTTTTTT. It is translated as CASTHSTGELFF.

The CDR3 region is CASRAAAQLEAFF. The CDR3 DNA is TGTGCCAGCAGAGCGGCAGCACAGCTTGAAGCTTTCTTT. The chain couples TRBV6-2 or TRBV6-3 to TRBJ1-1; D gene uncertain. From germline, CDR1 is MNHEY and CDR2 SVGEGT. V was trimmed by 6 bases and J by 7 bases, leaving 15 bases between them. The CDR3 is 13 residues long.

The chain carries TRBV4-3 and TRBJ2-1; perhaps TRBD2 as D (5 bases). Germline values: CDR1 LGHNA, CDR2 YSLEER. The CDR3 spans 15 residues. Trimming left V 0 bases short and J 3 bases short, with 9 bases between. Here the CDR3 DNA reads TGCGCCAGCAGCCAAGACGGGATTTACTACAATGAGCAGTTCTTC. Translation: CASSQDGIYYNEQFF.

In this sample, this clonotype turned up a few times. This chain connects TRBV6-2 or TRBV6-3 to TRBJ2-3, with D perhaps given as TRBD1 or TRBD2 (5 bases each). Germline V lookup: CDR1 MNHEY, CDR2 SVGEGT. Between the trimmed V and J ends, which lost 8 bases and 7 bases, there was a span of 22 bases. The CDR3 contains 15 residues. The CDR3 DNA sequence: TGTGCCAGCTCCCCTACTGGGGGTCGTCATTATACGCAGTATTTT. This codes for CASSPTGGRHYTQYF.

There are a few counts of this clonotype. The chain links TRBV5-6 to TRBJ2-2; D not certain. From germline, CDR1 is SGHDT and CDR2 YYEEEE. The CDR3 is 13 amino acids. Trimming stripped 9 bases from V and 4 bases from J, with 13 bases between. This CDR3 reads CATEPTATGELFF. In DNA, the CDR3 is TGTGCCACCGAACCTACAGCCACCGGGGAGCTGTTTTTT.

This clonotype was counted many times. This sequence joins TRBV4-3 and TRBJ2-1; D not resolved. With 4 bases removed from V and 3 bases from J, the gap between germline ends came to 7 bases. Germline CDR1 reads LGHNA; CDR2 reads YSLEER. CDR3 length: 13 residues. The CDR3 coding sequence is TGCGCCAGCAGCCCGACTGGCTACAATGAGCAGTTCTTC. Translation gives CASSPTGYNEQFF.

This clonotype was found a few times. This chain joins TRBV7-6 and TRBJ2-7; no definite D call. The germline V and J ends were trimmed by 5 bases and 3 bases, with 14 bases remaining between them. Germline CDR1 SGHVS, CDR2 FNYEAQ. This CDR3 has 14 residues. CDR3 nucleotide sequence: TGTGCCAGCAGCCCCCGCGACGGAGTCTACGAGCAGTACTTC. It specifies CASSPRDGVYEQYF.

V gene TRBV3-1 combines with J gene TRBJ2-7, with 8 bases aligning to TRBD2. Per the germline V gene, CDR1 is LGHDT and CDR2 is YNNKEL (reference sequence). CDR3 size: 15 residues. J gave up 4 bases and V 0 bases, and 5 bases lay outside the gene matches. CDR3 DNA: TGTGCCAGCAGCCAAGAAGCGGGAGAAGGGTACGAGCAGTACTTC. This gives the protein CASSQEAGEGYEQYF.

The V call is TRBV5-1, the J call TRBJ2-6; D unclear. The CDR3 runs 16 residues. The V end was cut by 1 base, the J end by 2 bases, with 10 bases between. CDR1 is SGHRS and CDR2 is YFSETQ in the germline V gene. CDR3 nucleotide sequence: TGCGCCAGCAGCTTGAGTCCAAACACTGGGGCCAACGTCCTGACTTTC. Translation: CASSLSPNTGANVLTF.

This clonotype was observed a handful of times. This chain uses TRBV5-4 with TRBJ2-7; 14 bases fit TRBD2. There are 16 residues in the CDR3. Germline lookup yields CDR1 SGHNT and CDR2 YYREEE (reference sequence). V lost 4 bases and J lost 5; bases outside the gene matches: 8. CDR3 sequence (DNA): TGTGCCAGCAGCCTGGGACTAGCGGGAGCGAGGAACGAGCAGTACTTC. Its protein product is CASSLGLAGARNEQYF.

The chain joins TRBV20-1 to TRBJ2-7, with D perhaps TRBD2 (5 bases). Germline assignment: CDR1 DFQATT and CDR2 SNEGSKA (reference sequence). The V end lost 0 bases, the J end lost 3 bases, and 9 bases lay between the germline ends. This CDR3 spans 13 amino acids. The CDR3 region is CSARDGDHYEQYF. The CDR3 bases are TGCAGTGCTAGAGACGGGGATCACTACGAGCAGTACTTC.

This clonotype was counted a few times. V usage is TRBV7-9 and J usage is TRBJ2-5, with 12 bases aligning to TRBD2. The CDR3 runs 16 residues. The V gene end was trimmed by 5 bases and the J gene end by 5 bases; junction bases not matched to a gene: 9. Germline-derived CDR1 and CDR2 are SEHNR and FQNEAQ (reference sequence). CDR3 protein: CASSPRTSGARETQYF. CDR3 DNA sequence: TGTGCCAGCAGCCCCAGGACTAGCGGGGCTAGGGAGACCCAGTACTTC. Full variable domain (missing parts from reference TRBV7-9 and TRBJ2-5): DTGVSQNPRHKITKRGQNVTFRCDPISEHNRLYWYRQTLGQGPEFLTYFQNEAQLEKSRLLSDRFSAERPKGSFSTLEIQRTEQGDSAMYLCASSPRTSGARETQYFGPGTRLLVL.

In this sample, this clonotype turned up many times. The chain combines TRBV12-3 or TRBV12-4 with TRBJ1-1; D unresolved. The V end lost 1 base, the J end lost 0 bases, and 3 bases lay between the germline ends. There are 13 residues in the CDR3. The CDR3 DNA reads TGTGCCAGCAGTTTAGGGATGAACACTGAAGCTTTCTTT. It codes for CASSLGMNTEAFF.